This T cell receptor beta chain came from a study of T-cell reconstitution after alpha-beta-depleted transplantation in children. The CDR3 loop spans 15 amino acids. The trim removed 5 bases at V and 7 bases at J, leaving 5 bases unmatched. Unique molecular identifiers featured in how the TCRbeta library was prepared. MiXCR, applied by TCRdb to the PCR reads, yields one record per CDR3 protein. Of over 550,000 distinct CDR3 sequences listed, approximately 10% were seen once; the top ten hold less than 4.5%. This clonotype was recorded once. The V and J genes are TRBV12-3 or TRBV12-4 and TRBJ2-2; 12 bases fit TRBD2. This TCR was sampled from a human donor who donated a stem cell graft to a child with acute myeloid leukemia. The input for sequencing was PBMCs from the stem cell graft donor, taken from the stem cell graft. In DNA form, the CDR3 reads TGTGCCAGCAGTAAGGGACTAGCGGGTATCGGGGAGCTGTTTTTT. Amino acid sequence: CASSKGLAGIGELFF.